Below, 19 T cell receptor beta chains from the same sample are listed, as sequenced in a study of cytomegalovirus exposure and HLA in healthy donors. The PCR ran on 60 Vbeta and 13 Jbeta primers. TCRdb's table, derived via immunoSEQ multiplex PCR, lists solely in-frame clones and lacks some. The sample lists about 250,000 clones; about nine tenths were seen once. Sequencing was performed on PBMCs. These receptors were collected from a girl aged 2-10 years in good health and CMV-seronegative.

Of note for this clone: This sample also contains other DNA sequences that code for the same CDR3. The rearrangement joins TRBV6-5 to TRBJ2-7; TRBD2 aligns across 7 bases. The CDR3 is 14 residues long. J lost 2 bases, V lost 0 bases, and 1 base had no gene match. Germline V lookup: CDR1 MNHEY, CDR2 SVGAGI. Here the CDR3 reads CASSYSSGTYEQYF. Written as DNA, the CDR3 is TGTGCCAGCAGTTACTCGAGCGGGACCTACGAGCAGTACTTC.

The J gene is TRBJ1-4, the V gene TRBV6-5; 8 nucleotides align to TRBD1. The length of the CDR3 is 14 residues. Germline lookup yields CDR1 MNHEY and CDR2 SVGAGI. V trimming: 8 bases; J trimming: 7 bases; junction bases outside the gene matches: 9. The CDR3 DNA sequence: TGTGCCAGCCCTTCCGGGACAGGAGCTGAAAAACTGTTTTTT. Its translation: CASPSGTGAEKLFF.

V gene TRBV2 combines with J gene TRBJ2-3; D gene ambiguous. CDR1 and CDR2 (germline): SNHLY, FYNNEI. Trimming left V 1 base short and J 3 bases short, with 5 bases between. The CDR3 is 13 residues long. The CDR3 DNA follows: TGTGCCAGCAGTGAAGACTGGACAGATACGCAGTATTTT. This gives the protein CASSEDWTDTQYF. The whole variable domain, remainder taken from reference TRBV2 and TRBJ2-3, is EPEVTQTPSHQVTQMGQEVILRCVPISNHLYFYWYRQILGQKVEFLVSFYNNEISEKSEIFDDQFSVERPDGSNFTLKIRSTKLEDSAMYFCASSEDWTDTQYFGPGTRLTVL.

This clone was counted a few times. J is TRBJ1-3 and V is TRBV21-1; the D call in the table, TRBD1, was not verified against the DNA. TRBV21-1 is termed a pseudogene. The CDR3 is made up of 14 amino acids. CDR3: CASSKRRGQNTIYF. CDR3 nucleotides: TGTGCCAGCAGCAAACGTAGGGGGCAAAACACCATATATTTT.

The rearrangement links TRBV11-2 to TRBJ2-5; the match to TRBD1 covers 8 bases. The J call could be wrong; TRBJ2-7 is a better fit for the DNA end. The CDR3 spans 15 residues. Germline values: CDR1 SGHAT, CDR2 FQNNGV. The CDR3 spells CASSLGTGGTYEQYF. The CDR3 DNA reads as TGTGCCAGCAGCTTAGGAACAGGGGGAACCTACGAGCAGTACTTC.

This clone was seen a single time. The chain combines TRBV28 with TRBJ2-1; D remains ambiguous. With 6 bases removed from V and 1 base from J, the gap between germline ends came to 16 bases. This CDR3 has 16 amino acids. CDR1 and CDR2 (germline): MDHEN, SYDVKM. DNA for the CDR3: TGTGCCAGCAGCCTTCGCGAGAGGTGGTCCTACAATGAGCAGTTCTTC. The encoded protein is CASSLRERWSYNEQFF.

V and J are TRBV21-1 and TRBJ2-2; TRBD2 is the table's D call, not checked against the DNA. TRBV21-1 is a listed pseudogene. This CDR3 has 12 amino acids. The CDR3 here is CASSTRTGELFF. CDR3 DNA: TGTGCCAGCAGCACGCGAACCGGGGAGCTGTTTTTT.

The gene calls are TRBV27 and TRBJ1-6; no firm D call. Germline V gene sequence: CDR1 MNHEY, CDR2 SMNVEV (reference sequence). V gave up 3 bases and J gave up 0 bases, with 12 bases separating them. The CDR3 spans 17 residues. The DNA of the CDR3 is TGTGCCAGCAGTTTTCGTGTCGGGAGCTCCTATAATTCACCCCTCCACTTT. This translates into CASSFRVGSSYNSPLHF.

V gene TRBV29-1 combines with J gene TRBJ2-2, with 7 nucleotides matching TRBD2. The CDR3 has 14 residues. Germline CDR1 is SQVTM and CDR2 is ANQGSEA. V lost 7 bases and J lost 1; bases outside the gene matches: 6. CDR3 sequence (DNA): TGCAGCGGTACCTCGGGGGGGAACACCGGGGAGCTGTTTTTT. It specifies CSGTSGGNTGELFF.

The table lists this clone with a few counts. The rearrangement uses TRBV6-6 and TRBJ1-1, with a weak D call TRBD1 (6 bases). This CDR3 is built from 13 residues. The germline V and J ends were trimmed by 6 bases and 1 base, with 9 bases remaining between them. Germline CDR1 is MNHNY and CDR2 is SVGAGI (reference sequence). Here the CDR3 reads CASSRTANTEAFF. The CDR3 DNA reads TGTGCCAGCAGCCGGACAGCGAACACTGAAGCTTTCTTT.

The chain is built from TRBV27 and TRBJ2-7; TRBD2 matches 7 bases. CDR3 length: 16 amino acids. Germline V gene sequence: CDR1 MNHEY, CDR2 SMNVEV (reference sequence). V trimming: 4 bases; J trimming: 4 bases; junction bases outside the gene matches: 13. DNA for the CDR3: TGTGCCAGCAGTTCGAGGACTAGACTCACCGAATACGAGCAGTACTTC. This codes for CASSSRTRLTEYEQYF.

The chain recombines TRBV7-2 with TRBJ1-1, with D possibly TRBD1 on 5 matching bases. The CDR3 loop spans 15 amino acids. The V end was cut by 3 bases, the J end by 1 base, with 12 bases between. CDR1 and CDR2 from the germline V gene are SGHTA and FQGNSA. The DNA for the CDR3 is TGTGCCAGCAGCTTGAACGGGGGTGGGAACACTGAAGCTTTCTTT. The encoded protein is CASSLNGGGNTEAFF.

The J gene is TRBJ2-2, the V gene TRBV18; D might be TRBD1 (5 bases). The CDR3 contains 12 residues. The V end lost 3 bases, the J end lost 6 bases, and 5 bases lay between the germline ends. Germline loops: CDR1 KGHSH, CDR2 LQKENI. The CDR3 spells CASSPRAGELFF. In DNA form, the CDR3 reads TGTGCCAGCTCACCCAGGGCCGGGGAGCTGTTTTTT.

The chain links TRBV13 to TRBJ2-1, with a weak D call TRBD1 (6 bases). The CDR3 is made up of 14 amino acids. V was cut by 2 bases and J by 4 bases, with 9 bases left in between. Looked up from germline, CDR1 is PRHDT and CDR2 is FYEKMQ (reference sequence). CDR3 sequence (DNA): TGTGCCAGCAGCTTAACTCAGGGGTACAATGAGCAGTTCTTC. It encodes CASSLTQGYNEQFF.

With regard to this clone: The sample holds other DNA sequences that translate to the same CDR3. The rearrangement joins TRBV10-3 to TRBJ2-7; 9 nucleotides agree with TRBD1. With V trimmed by 7 bases and J by 4 bases, 11 bases remained unmatched. This CDR3 comprises 15 residues. Germline values: CDR1 ENHRY, CDR2 SYGVKD. The CDR3 DNA follows: TGTGCCATCACCACTGGGACAGGGAGCGGGTACGAGCAGTACTTC. It translates to CAITTGTGSGYEQYF.

The J gene is TRBJ1-5, the V gene TRBV2; unclear D gene. Germline CDR1 and CDR2: SNHLY and FYNNEI. Deletions cut 3 bases from V and 7 bases from J, with 22 bases between. The CDR3 is 17 residues long. CDR3 loop: CASSEGVGVVGWQPQHF. The CDR3 bases are TGTGCCAGCAGTGAGGGAGTTGGGGTTGTAGGATGGCAGCCCCAGCATTTT.

The rearrangement links TRBV10-3 to TRBJ2-7, with 10 bases matching TRBD1. The CDR3 spans 13 residues. Germline V gene sequence: CDR1 ENHRY, CDR2 SYGVKD. Trimming removed 11 bases from V and 2 bases from J; junction bases left unmatched: 6. The CDR3 reads CAVGTGDTYEQYF. DNA for the CDR3: TGTGCCGTAGGGACAGGGGACACCTACGAGCAGTACTTC.

J is TRBJ1-5 and V is TRBV25-1; TRBD1 aligns across 7 bases. The V and J ends lost 5 bases and 4 bases, in that order; junction bases with no gene match: 5. CDR3 length: 14 amino acids. From germline, CDR1 is MGHDK and CDR2 SYGVNS. The CDR3 nucleotides are TGTGCCAGCAGTAAGGGGACAGCTAATCAGCCCCAGCATTTT. Its protein is CASSKGTANQPQHF.

This clone was recorded once. The chain links TRBV28 to TRBJ1-6; tentatively, D is TRBD1 (6 bases). The CDR3 spans 14 residues. V gave up 4 bases and J gave up 10 bases, with 14 bases separating them. CDR1 is MDHEN, CDR2 SYDVKM, per germline. The CDR3 coding sequence is TGTGCCAGCAGTTCCCTCAGGGGAGTGTCACCCCTCCACTTT. Translated: CASSSLRGVSPLHF.